This TCR beta chain was identified during a study of blood T cell repertoires in COVID-19. Study information: The samples span acute and convalescent COVID-19 from the United States, Italy and Spain. Sources were T cells, B-cell-depleted T cells, or PBMCs; the material itself was cDNA or gDNA.

In the study's own analysis: Reference gene primer amplification yielded estimated nucleated cell counts. Sequenced by immunoSEQ multiplex PCR; TCRdb stores in-frame clones only, minus some. V and J calls and clone size are copied from that table; D and trimming were computed from the DNA. The data show 200,000 to 250,000 clones, about 91% seen once. The CDR3 extends over 12 amino acids. V shed 5 bases and J shed 11 bases, with 12 bases lying between them. Germline CDR1 is LNHDA and CDR2 is SQIVND (reference sequence). This clonotype was sampled from a man under 40 with acute or convalescent COVID-19. The specimen sequenced was peripheral blood. The chain has TRBV19 and TRBJ2-2; D uncertain. The CDR3 DNA is TGTGCCAGTAGTGCGAACTATGGAGAGCTGTTTTTT. Protein product: CASSANYGELFF.